This TCR beta chain was recovered during a study of cytomegalovirus exposure and HLA in healthy donors. Whole-study context: HLA-typed donors were the source of some 80 million unique TCRs, which an early data release held.

Points from the study as a whole: No immune exposure information besides CMV serostatus was available. Common viral pathogens were later found to be apparently linked to several of the most significant clusters. Earlier analysis yielded a pattern in which most TCR beta V segments were productive about 90% or about 30% of the time.

The PCR had 60 Vbeta and 13 Jbeta primers. Assay: immunoSEQ multiplex PCR; the TCRdb copy retains only in-frame clones and omits some. The repertoire shows some 30,000 clones; the top ten hold under 4.5%. The germline V gene has CDR1 SGHRS and CDR2 YFSETQ. Trimming removed 5 bases at V and 1 base at J, with 21 bases between. The CDR3 contains 17 residues. As concerns this clone: What it binds is not known.

V and J are TRBV5-1 and TRBJ1-2, with D perhaps TRBD1 (6 bases). The source of this sequence is a middle-aged man in good health and CMV-seronegative. The specimen sequenced was PBMCs. CDR3 amino acids: CASSVGGFVFGNYGYTF. Written as DNA, the CDR3 is TGCGCCAGCAGTGTTGGGGGCTTCGTCTTCGGTAACTATGGCTACACCTTC. The full variable domain, completed using reference TRBV5-1 and TRBJ1-2, is KAGVTQTPRYLIKTRGQQVTLSCSPISGHRSVSWYQQTPGQGLQFLFEYFSETQRNKGNFPGRFSGRQFSNSRSEMNVSTLELGDSALYLCASSVGGFVFGNYGYTFGSGTRLTVV.